These 32 T cell receptor beta chains were sequenced from one sample in a study of spatial heterogeneity in lung cancer. Findings and limits, study-wide: In tumors, expanded intratumoral alpha and beta TCR counts tracked mutation counts.

These receptors have no known antigen. Specified time point: sample taken at primary tumor resection. TCRdb re-called the 5' RACE reads with MiXCR, one entry per CDR3 protein. The sample carries roughly 9,900 distinct CDR3 sequences, around 6% recorded once. Sequencing was performed on lung tumor tissue, taken at surgery. The receptors come from a female donor with early-stage non-small cell lung cancer.

In its sample, this clonotype was seen many times. This rearrangement joins TRBV29-1 to TRBJ2-5; TRBD2 matches at 12 bases. Germline V CDR1 and CDR2: SQVTM, ANQGSEA. This CDR3 has 14 residues. With 3 bases clipped from V and 4 bases from J, the junction kept 3 bases outside the gene matches. The CDR3 sequence is CSVETSGSRETQYF. The CDR3 DNA reads as TGCAGCGTTGAGACTAGCGGGAGCCGAGAGACCCAGTACTTC.

This clonotype was found many times. The CDR3 nucleotides read TGTGCCAGCAGCTTAATATATGGCTACACCTTC. Translated: CASSLIYGYTF. This sequence joins TRBV7-2 and TRBJ1-2; D ambiguous. CDR3 length: 11 residues. The germline V gene encodes CDR1 SGHTA and CDR2 FQGNSA. The V and J ends lost 2 bases and 5 bases respectively, with 3 bases between them.

There are many counts of this clonotype. This chain joins TRBV7-9 and TRBJ1-1, with D possibly matching TRBD1 (5 bases). V was trimmed by 4 bases and J by 1 base, leaving 13 bases between them. CDR3 length: 15 amino acids. Germline CDR1 SEHNR, CDR2 FQNEAQ (reference sequence). CDR3 nucleotides: TGTGCCAGCAGCTACCCGGGACCCTCGAACACTGAAGCTTTCTTT. Encoded protein: CASSYPGPSNTEAFF.

By its share, this clonotype is medium-sized. The chain uses TRBV6-2 or TRBV6-3 and TRBJ1-2; D gene unclear. Germline CDR1 reads MNHEY; CDR2 reads SVGEGT. This CDR3 has 14 residues. The V and J ends lost 2 bases and 8 bases respectively, with 15 bases between them. The CDR3 DNA reads as TGTGCCAGCAGTTACAGTCCCAGGAGTCGAGGCTACACCTTC. Translating gives CASSYSPRSRGYTF.

The chain combines TRBV7-2 with TRBJ2-3, with D tentatively TRBD2 (6 bases). From germline, CDR1 is SGHTA and CDR2 FQGNSA. Trimming took off 5 bases at V and 1 base at J, with 16 bases between the two ends. The CDR3 has 16 residues. The CDR3 nucleotides are TGTGCCAGCAGCAAAACCGGCGGGGTAGGCACAGATACGCAGTATTTT. It translates to CASSKTGGVGTDTQYF.

The sample holds many counts of this clonotype. V usage is TRBV18 and J usage is TRBJ1-6; no clear D. The CDR3 has 14 residues. Trimming stripped 2 bases from V and 9 bases from J, with 11 bases between. In germline, CDR1 is KGHSH, CDR2 LQKENI. In nucleotides, the CDR3 is TGTGCCAGCTCACCAGAAGGGCTAGGTTCACCCCTCCACTTT. This translates into CASSPEGLGSPLHF.

This clonotype has a handful of counts. The rearrangement links TRBV7-3 to TRBJ2-1, with a possible D match to TRBD2 (6 bases). The CDR3 extends over 15 amino acids. Trimming cost V 5 bases and J 8 bases, with 19 bases left between them. Germline V gene sequence: CDR1 SGHTA, CDR2 FQGTGA. CDR3 amino acids: CASSGGSGGADEQFF. CDR3 coding DNA: TGTGCCAGCAGCGGGGGTTCTGGCGGGGCCGATGAGCAGTTCTTC.

This clonotype was observed a handful of times. The chain uses TRBV11-2 and TRBJ2-1, with a weak D call TRBD1 (5 bases). This CDR3 contains 16 residues. V was cut by 5 bases and J by 2 bases, with 16 bases left in between. In germline, CDR1 is SGHAT, CDR2 FQNNGV. As DNA, the CDR3 is TGTGCCAGCAGCGTACGGGCAGGGTGGACCTACAATGAGCAGTTCTTC. This sequence encodes CASSVRAGWTYNEQFF. The full variable domain, with the rest looked up from reference TRBV11-2 and TRBJ2-1, is EAGVAQSPRYKIIEKRQSVAFWCNPISGHATLYWYQQILGQGPKLLIQFQNNGVVDDSQLPKDRFSAERLKGVDSTLKIQPAKLEDSAVYLCASSVRAGWTYNEQFFGPGTRLTVL.

The sample holds many counts of this clonotype. V gene TRBV28 combines with J gene TRBJ1-2; weak D call: TRBD1 (6 bases). The CDR3 is made up of 13 amino acids. Trimming left V 4 bases short and J 2 bases short, with 8 bases between. The germline CDR1 and CDR2 sequences are MDHEN and SYDVKM. CDR3 bases: TGTGCCAGCAGTTGGGGGCAGAACTATGGCTACACCTTC. Translating it yields CASSWGQNYGYTF.

This clonotype came up many times. The V gene is TRBV28, the J gene TRBJ2-4; D may be TRBD1 (5 bases). CDR1 is MDHEN, CDR2 SYDVKM, per germline. The CDR3 runs to 17 residues. The V end was cut by 6 bases, the J end by 0 bases, with 18 bases between. CDR3 loop: CASSHQADRLAKNIQYF. The CDR3 DNA follows: TGTGCCAGCAGCCACCAGGCCGACAGACTAGCCAAAAACATTCAGTACTTC.

This clonotype was seen repeatedly, ten times or more. The chain employs TRBV30 and TRBJ1-6, with 8 positions matching TRBD1. This CDR3 has 18 residues. V shed 1 base and J 6 bases; nucleotides not matched to a gene: 14. Germline V gene data show CDR1 as GTSNPN and CDR2 as SVGIG (reference sequence). Here the CDR3 DNA reads TGTGCCTGGAGTGCTCGATTCGGACAGGGAACGAGTAATTCACCCCTCCACTTT. This encodes CAWSARFGQGTSNSPLHF.

This clonotype was recorded at least ten times. The gene calls are TRBV12-3 or TRBV12-4 and TRBJ2-2; TRBD1 matches 10 bases. The CDR3 runs to 16 residues. With 1 base clipped from V and 5 bases from J, the junction kept 4 bases outside the gene matches. DNA for the CDR3: TGTGCCAGCAGTTTAGGGGGACAGGGGCCTACCGGGGAGCTGTTTTTT. Its translation is CASSLGGQGPTGELFF.

This clonotype was seen a few times. The chain combines TRBV4-1 with TRBJ2-1; TRBD2 matches at 7 bases. This CDR3 region has 14 residues. Germline-derived CDR1 and CDR2 are MGHRA and YSYEKL. J gave up 5 bases and V 7 bases, and 8 bases lay outside the gene matches. CDR3 sequence: CASNHRDYDNEQFF. In DNA, the CDR3 is TGCGCCAGCAACCACCGGGACTACGACAATGAGCAGTTCTTC.

The rearrangement uses TRBV28 and TRBJ2-1, with a tentative D call TRBD1 (6 bases). Trimming stripped 3 bases from V and 10 bases from J, with 7 bases between. The CDR3 is 11 residues long. CDR1 is MDHEN and CDR2 is SYDVKM in the germline V gene. CDR3 nucleotide sequence: TGTGCCAGCAGTTTGGGGACAGAGCAGTTCTTC. It yields the protein CASSLGTEQFF.

This clonotype was observed many times. The chain uses TRBV7-2 and TRBJ1-2; 7 bases map to TRBD1. The length of the CDR3 is 15 residues. Germline V gene data show CDR1 as SGHTA and CDR2 as FQGNSA. The V segment lost 5 bases and the J segment 2 bases; nucleotides outside the gene matches: 8. The CDR3 loop is CASSPGGLGNYGYTF. The CDR3 nucleotides are TGTGCCAGCAGCCCAGGGGGACTGGGAAACTATGGCTACACCTTC.

This clonotype was seen many times. The chain joins TRBV5-4 to TRBJ2-7, with a possible D match to TRBD2 (5 bases). This CDR3 comprises 12 residues. Trimming shortened V by 0 bases and J by 5 bases, and 6 bases separated the two germline ends. From germline, CDR1 is SGHNT and CDR2 YYREEE (reference sequence). The CDR3 reads CASSLELDEQYF. The DNA of the CDR3 is TGTGCCAGCAGCTTGGAACTAGACGAGCAGTACTTC. The whole variable domain, remainder taken from reference TRBV5-4 and TRBJ2-7, is ETGVTQSPTHLIKTRGQQVTLRCSSQSGHNTVSWYQQALGQGPQFIFQYYREEENGRGNFPPRFSGLQFPNYSSELNVNALELDDSALYLCASSLELDEQYFGPGTRLTVT.

This clonotype is termed medium-sized. The CDR3 DNA is TGTGCCAGCAGCCGCCAGGGACGAGAGAATTCACCCCTCCACTTT. It is translated as CASSRQGRENSPLHF. This chain uses TRBV28 with TRBJ1-6, with TRBD1 as a possible D gene (5 bases). The CDR3 sequence is 15 residues long. The V end was cut by 6 bases, the J end by 7 bases, with 16 bases between. Germline V gene data show CDR1 as MDHEN and CDR2 as SYDVKM.

This clonotype ranks as medium-sized. The V and J genes are TRBV20-1 and TRBJ1-5; perhaps TRBD1 as D (5 bases). V gave up 5 bases and J gave up 1 base, with 12 bases separating them. Germline assignment: CDR1 DFQATT and CDR2 SNEGSKA (reference sequence). The CDR3 consists of 14 residues. The chain's CDR3 is CSAGQGRSNQPQHF. CDR3 DNA: TGCAGTGCTGGCCAGGGAAGGAGCAATCAGCCCCAGCATTTT.

Points on this clonotype: It may be a read error: a sequence one base away is much more abundant. V and J are TRBV7-8 and TRBJ2-7, with D hard to call. The germline V and J ends were trimmed by 5 bases and 1 base, with 18 bases remaining between them. The CDR3 spans 16 residues. Germline V CDR1 and CDR2: SGHVS, FQNEAQ. The CDR3 is CASSPTQIRLSYEQYF. For the CDR3, the DNA is TGTGCCAGCAGCCCGACCCAAATACGGCTTTCCTACGAGCAGTACTTC.

This clonotype has just a few counts. The chain uses TRBV6-1 and TRBJ2-7, with 7 bases fitting TRBD1. The V gene's germline CDR1 is MNHNS and CDR2 SASEGT. V trimming: 0 bases; J trimming: 0 bases; junction bases outside the gene matches: 2. The CDR3 totals 15 residues. CDR3 amino acids: CASSEAAGGSYEQYV. The CDR3 nucleotides read TGTGCCAGCAGTGAAGCGGCAGGGGGCTCCTACGAGCAGTACGTC.

This clonotype was counted between two and nine times. This may come from a read error, since a much larger clone is one base off. This CDR3 fails to terminate in the conserved phenylalanine or tryptophan, so it likely reflects a read error. The rearrangement links TRBV4-3 to TRBJ1-1; 9 bases agree with TRBD1. This CDR3 spans 16 amino acids. Trimming removed 3 bases from V and 1 base from J; junction bases left unmatched: 6. The germline V gene encodes CDR1 LGHNA and CDR2 YSLEER. CDR3 bases: TGCGCCAGCAGCCAGGGGACAGGGTCCGAGAACACTGAAGCTTTCTCT. The encoded protein is CASSQGTGSENTEAFS.

This clonotype was seen a few times. V and J are TRBV20-1 and TRBJ2-3; no reliable D call. Germline CDR1 and CDR2: DFQATT and SNEGSKA (reference sequence). Between the trimmed V and J ends, which lost 3 bases and 6 bases, there was a span of 22 bases. The CDR3 totals 16 residues. This CDR3 is CSASVSGGGLGDTQYF. DNA for the CDR3: TGCAGTGCTAGTGTTAGTGGTGGCGGCTTGGGTGATACGCAGTATTTT.

V usage is TRBV7-9 and J usage is TRBJ2-7; D remains ambiguous. V lost 2 bases and J 2 bases, leaving 7 bases between the germline ends. Germline loops: CDR1 SEHNR, CDR2 FQNEAQ (reference sequence). The CDR3 is 13 residues long. The chain's CDR3 is CASSLSETYEQYF. For the CDR3, the DNA is TGTGCCAGCAGCTTATCCGAAACCTACGAGCAGTACTTC.

This clonotype rates as medium-sized. The chain recombines TRBV10-3 with TRBJ1-2; TRBD1 aligns across 11 bases. Germline V CDR1 and CDR2: ENHRY, SYGVKD. The CDR3 length is 16 residues. V dropped 0 bases and J dropped 6; count of bases not matched to a gene: 6. The CDR3, as DNA: TGTGCCATCAGTGAGTCGAATGCGGGACAGGGGGATGGCTACACCTTC. Protein product: CAISESNAGQGDGYTF.

This clonotype came up a few times. This chain joins TRBV10-3 and TRBJ2-1, with a weak D call TRBD2 (6 bases). The CDR3 loop spans 12 amino acids. Germline V gives CDR1 ENHRY, CDR2 SYGVKD. Trimming took off 9 bases at V and 10 bases at J, with 16 bases between the two ends. CDR3 protein: CAIGTPLSEQFF. In DNA form, the CDR3 reads TGTGCCATTGGGACTCCCCTTTCGGAGCAGTTCTTC.

This clonotype was seen many times. J is TRBJ1-1 and V is TRBV7-9; D gene unclear. Germline V CDR1 and CDR2: SEHNR, FQNEAQ (reference sequence). V was pared by 3 bases and J by 4 bases, with 6 bases between. This CDR3 contains 12 residues. The CDR3 bases are TGTGCCAGCAGCTTCTGGCCCACTGAAGCTTTCTTT. Translation gives CASSFWPTEAFF. Using reference TRBV7-9 and TRBJ1-1 for the parts outside the CDR3, the full variable domain is DTGVSQNPRHKITKRGQNVTFRCDPISEHNRLYWYRQTLGQGPEFLTYFQNEAQLEKSRLLSDRFSAERPKGSFSTLEIQRTEQGDSAMYLCASSFWPTEAFFGQGTRLTVV.

V gene TRBV28 combines with J gene TRBJ2-7; 7 bases fit TRBD1. The CDR3 loop spans 16 amino acids. Trimming took 6 bases from V and 4 from J; bases not matched to a gene: 15. Germline V gene lookup returns CDR1 MDHEN and CDR2 SYDVKM. The DNA for the CDR3 is TGTGCCAGCAGACTACGCCTACGACAGGGTGGTTACGAGCAGTACTTC. Translated, it gives CASRLRLRQGGYEQYF.

This clonotype is medium-sized within its sample. The chain couples TRBV20-1 to TRBJ2-5, with 10 bases matching TRBD2. The CDR3 length is 13 residues. The germline CDR1 and CDR2 sequences are DFQATT and SNEGSKA (reference sequence). J was trimmed by 4 bases and V by 6 bases; bases with no gene match: 5. CDR3 residues: CSALSGGGETQYF. The CDR3 DNA is TGCAGTGCCTTAAGCGGGGGGGGAGAGACCCAGTACTTC.

This clonotype has ten or more counts. V and J are TRBV3-1 and TRBJ2-5, with D unclear. Deletions cut 2 bases from V and 7 bases from J, with 17 bases between. The germline V gene encodes CDR1 LGHDT and CDR2 YNNKEL (reference sequence). This CDR3 has 15 residues. CDR3 in amino acids: CASSQIESGGATQYF. The CDR3 DNA is TGTGCCAGCAGCCAAATAGAATCGGGCGGCGCGACCCAGTACTTC.

This clonotype showed up many times. The J gene is TRBJ2-7, the V gene TRBV6-5; the D gene is possibly TRBD2 (6 bases). The CDR3 runs 11 residues. V shed 4 bases and J shed 10 bases, with 11 bases lying between them. Germline V gene data show CDR1 as MNHEY and CDR2 as SVGAGI. Here the CDR3 reads CASSFATRQYF. The DNA of the CDR3 is TGTGCCAGCAGTTTCGCGACTAGACAGTACTTC.

This clonotype is classed as medium-sized. This rearrangement joins TRBV7-2 to TRBJ2-7, with TRBD2 matching 9 bases. Trimming cost V 4 bases and J 4 bases; bases outside gene matches: 8. The CDR3 spans 15 residues. Germline V gene sequence: CDR1 SGHTA, CDR2 FQGNSA. Here the CDR3 reads CASSSSGRPIYEQYF. For the CDR3, the DNA is TGTGCCAGCAGCTCCAGCGGGAGGCCTATTTACGAGCAGTACTTC. Combining the CDR3 with reference TRBV7-2 and TRBJ2-7 gives the whole variable domain GAGVSQSPSNKVTEKGKDVELRCDPISGHTALYWYRQSLGQGLEFLIYFQGNSAPDKSGLPSDRFSAERTGGSVSTLTIQRTQQEDSAVYLCASSSSGRPIYEQYFGPGTRLTVT.

By share, this clonotype ranks as medium-sized (0.01 to 0.1%). The CDR3 reads CASSHRNEQFF. CDR3 coding DNA: TGTGCCAGCAGCCACCGTAATGAGCAGTTCTTC. The chain links TRBV3-1 to TRBJ2-1; D unresolved. This CDR3 is 11 amino acids long. The V end was cut by 3 bases, the J end by 7 bases, with 4 bases between. Germline V lookup: CDR1 LGHDT, CDR2 YNNKEL (reference sequence).